The 11 T cell receptor beta chains given below trace back to one sample, sequenced in a study of identical twins. One entry per CDR3 protein, called by TCRdb with MiXCR from the 5' RACE reads. The table has about 250,000 distinct CDR3 sequences, approximately 7.3% seen once. These records were also assigned to another study, of yellow fever vaccine responses in identical twins.

The sample consisted of CD8+ T cells sorted from blood. These receptors all come from a woman between 18 and 30 years old in good health.

This clonotype has more than one count but fewer than ten. The chain has TRBV29-1 and TRBJ1-1, with TRBD1 matching over 9 bases. There are 13 residues in the CDR3. V shed 6 bases and J 1 base; nucleotides not matched to a gene: 3. In germline, CDR1 is SQVTM, CDR2 ANQGSEA. The CDR3 loop is CSVPGQGNTEAFF. CDR3 sequence (DNA): TGCAGCGTACCGGGACAGGGGAACACTGAAGCTTTCTTT.

This clonotype was recorded many times. V gene TRBV12-3 or TRBV12-4 combines with J gene TRBJ2-7, with 10 positions matching TRBD1. V lost 8 bases to trimming and J lost 4 bases; unmatched junction nucleotides: 8. The CDR3 extends over 14 amino acids. The CDR3: CASGDRGRRYEQYF. The CDR3 DNA reads TGTGCCAGCGGGGACAGGGGACGGAGATACGAGCAGTACTTC.

For the CDR3, the DNA is TGTGCCAGCAAAATAAACGGACTAGCGGAACCAAGATCAACCCAGTACTTC. Protein: CASKINGLAEPRSTQYF. The rearrangement links TRBV21-1 to TRBJ2-5; whether TRBD2, the table's D call, matches the DNA was not checked. TRBV21-1 has pseudogene status. The CDR3 totals 17 residues.

This clonotype was observed many times. The chain has TRBV3-1 and TRBJ2-5; D is ambiguous. The CDR3 has 15 residues. The V and J ends lost 4 bases and 5 bases respectively, with 17 bases between them. CDR1 is LGHDT, CDR2 YNNKEL, per germline (reference sequence). The CDR3 region is CASSPSITAGETQYF. In DNA form, the CDR3 reads TGTGCCAGCAGCCCGAGTATTACGGCCGGGGAGACCCAGTACTTC.

This clonotype was detected a few times. The chain links TRBV9 to TRBJ2-1, with 8 bases aligning to TRBD2. In germline, CDR1 is SGDLS, CDR2 YYNGEE. The CDR3 consists of 15 residues. V lost 8 bases and J lost 2; bases outside the gene matches: 9. CDR3 DNA sequence: TGTGCCAGTACGAGCGGGAGTCGGGCCTACAATGAGCAGTTCTTC. It yields the protein CASTSGSRAYNEQFF.

The chain carries TRBV4-2 and TRBJ2-2; 7 positions match TRBD2. The junction had 8 bases not matched to a gene; V was cut back by 4 bases and J by 3 bases. Germline values: CDR1 LGHNA, CDR2 YNFKEQ. CDR3 length: 16 amino acids. CDR3 loop: CASSPPAGEDTGELFF. CDR3 nucleotides: TGTGCCAGCAGCCCCCCGGCGGGAGAGGACACCGGGGAGCTGTTTTTT.

This rearrangement joins TRBV4-2 to TRBJ1-6, with a possible D match to TRBD1 (5 bases). Germline CDR1 is LGHNA and CDR2 is YNFKEQ. This CDR3 region has 15 residues. V was pared by 2 bases and J by 6 bases, with 11 bases between. The CDR3 DNA reads as TGTGCCAGCAGCCAAAACGTTCAGGGTAATTCACCCCTCCACTTT. It codes for CASSQNVQGNSPLHF.

This clonotype was counted between two and nine times. The V gene is TRBV12-3 or TRBV12-4, the J gene TRBJ2-5; 8 bases are shared with TRBD2. After removal of 1 base from V and 3 bases from J, the junction contained 4 bases not matched to a gene. The CDR3 is 15 amino acids. In nucleotides, the CDR3 is TGTGCCAGCAGTTTAGGGGGGCGGGAGGAAGAGACCCAGTACTTC. This sequence encodes CASSLGGREEETQYF.

The table lists this clonotype with a few counts. The chain carries TRBV20-1 and TRBJ2-1; the D call may be TRBD1 or TRBD2 (6 bases each). Trimming removed 4 bases at V and 0 bases at J, with 22 bases between. The CDR3 totals 18 residues. In germline, CDR1 is DFQATT, CDR2 SNEGSKA (reference sequence). Here the CDR3 reads CSATEGVDQISSYNEQFF. As DNA, the CDR3 is TGCAGTGCTACGGAGGGGGTAGACCAGATCAGCTCCTACAATGAGCAGTTCTTC.

This clonotype showed up just a few times. The V gene is TRBV6-1, the J gene TRBJ2-2, with 8 bases matching TRBD1. This CDR3 spans 15 amino acids. Unmatched junction bases numbered 5, after V lost 5 bases and J lost 3 bases. CDR1 is MNHNS, CDR2 SASEGT, per germline. The CDR3 protein is CASSRQGLDTGELFF. CDR3 in DNA: TGTGCCAGCAGTAGACAGGGGTTGGACACCGGGGAGCTGTTTTTT.

This clonotype was counted a few times. The J gene is TRBJ2-3, the V gene TRBV20-1; TRBD2 matches at 7 bases. CDR1 and CDR2 from the germline V gene are DFQATT and SNEGSKA (reference sequence). After removal of 0 bases from V and 2 bases from J, the junction contained 8 bases not matched to a gene. CDR3 length: 16 amino acids. The CDR3 loop is CSARDPLAGDTDTQYF. The CDR3 region has the DNA TGCAGTGCTAGAGACCCCCTTGCGGGAGACACAGATACGCAGTATTTT.